The T cell receptor (beta chain) described here comes from a study of cytomegalovirus exposure and HLA in healthy donors. This clone was counted only a few times. Its target is not known. Other DNA sequences in this sample translate to the same CDR3. Study conclusions and caveats: Later on, an analysis found that several of the most significant clusters appeared to be linked to common viral pathogens, which included parvovirus B19.

The PCR employed 60 Vbeta primers together with 13 Jbeta primers. The repertoire was sequenced with immunoSEQ multiplex PCR; TCRdb's copy has only in-frame clones and lacks some. The top ten clones hold 4.8% of a sample with some 100,000 clones, approximately 70% of them seen once. The source material was PBMCs. This clonotype was obtained from a young woman in good health and CMV-seropositive.

This chain's CDR3 is CASLPDRGVGYTF. In nucleotides, the CDR3 is TGTGCCAGCCTTCCGGACAGGGGTGTTGGCTACACCTTC. The V and J genes are TRBV5-4 and TRBJ1-2; TRBD1 agrees at 9 bases. Germline CDR1 and CDR2: SGHNT and YYREEE (reference sequence). Germline trimming cut 7 bases from V and 7 bases from J; bases unmatched to any gene: 8. The CDR3 runs 13 residues.